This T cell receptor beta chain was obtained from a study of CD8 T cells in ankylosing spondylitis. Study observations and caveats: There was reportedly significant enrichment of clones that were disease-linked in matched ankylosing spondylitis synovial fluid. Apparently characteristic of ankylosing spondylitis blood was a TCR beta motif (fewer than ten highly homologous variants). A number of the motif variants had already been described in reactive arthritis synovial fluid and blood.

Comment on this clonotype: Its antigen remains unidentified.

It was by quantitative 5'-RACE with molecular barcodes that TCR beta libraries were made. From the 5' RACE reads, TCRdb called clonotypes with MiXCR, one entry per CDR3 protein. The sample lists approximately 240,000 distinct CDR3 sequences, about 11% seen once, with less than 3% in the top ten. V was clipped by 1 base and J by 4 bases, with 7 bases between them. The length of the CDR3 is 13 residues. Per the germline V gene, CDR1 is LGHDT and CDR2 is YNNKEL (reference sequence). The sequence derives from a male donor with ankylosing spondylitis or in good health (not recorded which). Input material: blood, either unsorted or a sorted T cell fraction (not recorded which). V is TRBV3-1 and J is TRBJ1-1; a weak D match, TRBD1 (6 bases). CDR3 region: CASSQAGATEAFF. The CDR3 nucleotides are TGTGCCAGCAGCCAAGCAGGGGCCACTGAAGCTTTCTTT.